This TCR beta chain was obtained from a study of CD8 T cells in Susac syndrome. The RNA, roughly 0.5 to 1 ug, was put through reverse transcription using random hexamers. In TCRdb, the immunoSEQ multiplex PCR reads were re-called with MiXCR into one record per CDR3 protein. The sample holds hundreds of thousands of distinct CDR3 sequences, 75% to 90% seen once. Looked up from germline, CDR1 is MNHEY and CDR2 is SMNVEV (reference sequence). J lost 2 bases, V lost 1 base, and 2 bases had no gene match. The CDR3 is made up of 16 amino acids. Sequencing input: CD8+ T cells from PBMCs. This chain links TRBV27 with TRBJ2-6; 7 nucleotides line up with TRBD1. This clonotype was obtained from a human donor with multiple sclerosis. The CDR3: CASSLYRGPGANVLTF. The CDR3, as DNA: TGTGCCAGCAGTTTATACAGGGGCCCTGGGGCCAACGTCCTGACTTTC.